The 28 T cell receptor beta chains given below trace back to one sample, sequenced in a study of shared clonotypes between healthy human individuals. Produced via immunoSEQ multiplex PCR; TCRdb's table is partial and in-frame only. The sample comprises about 2.4 million clones, approximately 93% of which are singletons, and around 0.4% rests with the top ten. The sequencing input was naive CD4+ T cells from PBMCs. This sample's subset: CD45RA+ positively selected. These receptors originate from a man younger than 35 in good health. Some clones in this sample may be carry-over from other donors' samples.

Points on this clone: The same CDR3 also results from other DNA sequences found in this sample. V gene TRBV5-1 combines with J gene TRBJ2-2, with 8 bases lining up with TRBD1. Per the germline V gene, CDR1 is SGHRS and CDR2 is YFSETQ. This CDR3 is 14 amino acids long. V lost 4 bases and J lost 4; bases outside the gene matches: 3. CDR3 sequence: CASSGQGTTGELFF. CDR3 bases: TGCGCCAGCAGCGGACAGGGTACCACCGGGGAGCTGTTTTTT.

V gene TRBV19 combines with J gene TRBJ1-1, with 7 bases aligning to TRBD1. The CDR3 has 16 residues. The V gene end was trimmed by 5 bases and the J gene end by 4 bases; junction bases not matched to a gene: 13. CDR1 and CDR2 (germline): LNHDA, SQIVND (reference sequence). The CDR3 loop is CASSPQRQGSATEAFF. CDR3 DNA sequence: TGTGCCAGTAGTCCTCAGCGACAGGGTTCGGCCACTGAAGCTTTCTTT. The complete variable domain, with remaining parts taken from reference TRBV19 and TRBJ1-1, reads DGGITQSPKYLFRKEGQNVTLSCEQNLNHDAMYWYRQDPGQGLRLIYYSQIVNDFQKGDIAEGYSVSREKKESFPLTVTSAQKNPTAFYLCASSPQRQGSATEAFFGQGTRLTVV.

This chain connects TRBV2 to TRBJ2-4; the D gene is possibly TRBD2 (5 bases). The germline CDR1 and CDR2 sequences are SNHLY and FYNNEI. With 3 bases removed from V and 10 bases from J, the gap between germline ends came to 13 bases. The CDR3 length is 13 residues. CDR3 coding DNA: TGTGCCAGCAGTGAGAGGGAACCGGGGATTCAGTACTTC. Translated, it gives CASSEREPGIQYF.

The chain employs TRBV5-1 and TRBJ2-1, with D possibly being TRBD1 (6 bases). V lost 4 bases and J lost 0, with 11 bases in between. Germline loops: CDR1 SGHRS, CDR2 YFSETQ. The CDR3 totals 15 residues. The chain's CDR3 is CASSNGQLSYNEQFF. The CDR3 bases are TGCGCCAGCAGCAACGGACAGCTCTCCTACAATGAGCAGTTCTTC.

This chain connects TRBV5-1 to TRBJ2-2; D possibly corresponds to TRBD2 (7 bases). Germline lookup yields CDR1 SGHRS and CDR2 YFSETQ. Trimming removed 1 base from V and 3 bases from J, with 13 bases in between. This CDR3 is 16 amino acids long. CDR3 sequence (DNA): TGCGCCAGCAGCTTGTGGGGGGGCCCCGACACCGGGGAGCTGTTTTTT. It encodes CASSLWGGPDTGELFF.

The genes are TRBV28 and TRBJ2-7; D might be TRBD1 or TRBD2, each matching 5 bases. Germline CDR1 MDHEN, CDR2 SYDVKM. CDR3 length: 13 residues. V shed 5 bases and J shed 7 bases, with 15 bases lying between them. The DNA for the CDR3 is TGTGCCAGCAGTCCCCGTGGGGGACGGGAGCAGTACTTC. This sequence encodes CASSPRGGREQYF.

The chain employs TRBV2 and TRBJ2-1; a weak D match, TRBD2 (6 bases). The CDR3 has 15 amino acids. V was cut by 2 bases and J by 9 bases, with 17 bases left in between. Germline assignment: CDR1 SNHLY and CDR2 FYNNEI. Here the CDR3 DNA reads TGTGCCAGCAGTGAATATCCAAGGGCGGGATCTGAGCAGTTCTTC. Its translation: CASSEYPRAGSEQFF.

The chain joins TRBV19 to TRBJ2-1; 11 bases match TRBD1. The J segment lost 6 bases and the V segment lost 3 bases, leaving 4 bases of the junction unmatched. Germline loops: CDR1 LNHDA, CDR2 SQIVND (reference sequence). This CDR3 has 15 residues. The CDR3 is CASSIPGTGGNEQFF. DNA for the CDR3: TGTGCCAGTAGTATTCCCGGGACAGGGGGCAATGAGCAGTTCTTC.

V and J are TRBV5-1 and TRBJ1-4; 7 bases match TRBD1. Unmatched junction bases numbered 6, after V lost 0 bases and J lost 13 bases. The germline gives CDR1 SGHRS, CDR2 YFSETQ. The CDR3 has 13 amino acids. The CDR3 bases are TGCGCCAGCAGCTTGGAGGGGACAGACGGACTGTTTTTT. This sequence encodes CASSLEGTDGLFF.

This chain joins TRBV20-1 and TRBJ1-2; D is undetermined. V was shortened by 5 bases and J by 6 bases, with 10 bases between the two germline ends. Germline lookup yields CDR1 DFQATT and CDR2 SNEGSKA (reference sequence). CDR3 length: 11 residues. Written as DNA, the CDR3 is TGCAGTGCTTTCGGAAGTGATGGCTACACCTTC. It yields the protein CSAFGSDGYTF.

This rearrangement joins TRBV7-2 to TRBJ2-7; TRBD2 matches at 8 bases. The CDR3 runs 15 residues. The germline V gene has CDR1 SGHTA and CDR2 FQGNSA. Trimming took 5 bases from V and 6 from J; bases not matched to a gene: 12. This chain's CDR3 is CASSPGSGRGIEQYF. Here the CDR3 DNA reads TGTGCCAGCAGCCCCGGAAGCGGGAGAGGTATCGAGCAGTACTTC. Full variable domain (outside the CDR3, taken from reference TRBV7-2 and TRBJ2-7): GAGVSQSPSNKVTEKGKDVELRCDPISGHTALYWYRQSLGQGLEFLIYFQGNSAPDKSGLPSDRFSAERTGGSVSTLTIQRTQQEDSAVYLCASSPGSGRGIEQYFGPGTRLTVT.

This clone has just one count. The chain recombines TRBV20-1 with TRBJ2-5; D unresolved. The CDR3 is 11 amino acids. V dropped 5 bases and J dropped 2 bases, with 6 bases sitting between them. Germline V gene data show CDR1 as DFQATT and CDR2 as SNEGSKA (reference sequence). CDR3 nucleotide sequence: TGCAGTGCTGGATGGCAAGAGACCCAGTACTTC. This codes for CSAGWQETQYF.

This chain links TRBV28 with TRBJ2-5; TRBD1 is a possible D gene (5 bases). The CDR3 consists of 15 residues. Germline values: CDR1 MDHEN, CDR2 SYDVKM. V was shortened by 5 bases and J by 0 bases, with 13 bases between the two germline ends. The CDR3 region is CASSPLFRDQETQYF. DNA for the CDR3: TGTGCCAGCAGTCCTCTCTTCAGGGACCAAGAGACCCAGTACTTC.

The J gene is TRBJ1-1, the V gene TRBV28, with D possibly matching TRBD1 (5 bases). V lost 10 bases to trimming and J lost 2 bases, with 17 bases between them. Looked up from germline, CDR1 is MDHEN and CDR2 is SYDVKM. CDR3 length equals 14 residues. The CDR3 loop reads CATRVGGSNTEAFF. In DNA, the CDR3 is TGTGCCACCCGCGTGGGGGGGTCAAACACTGAAGCTTTCTTT.

The rearrangement joins TRBV5-4 to TRBJ2-2; TRBD1 might be the D (6 bases). The CDR3 is made up of 15 amino acids. Looked up from germline, CDR1 is SGHNT and CDR2 is YYREEE (reference sequence). V dropped 5 bases and J dropped 0 bases, with 11 bases sitting between them. The CDR3 sequence: CASSSDRTNTGELFF. The CDR3 DNA reads as TGTGCCAGCAGTTCCGACAGGACGAACACCGGGGAGCTGTTTTTT.

The genes are TRBV18 and TRBJ1-1; the D gene is possibly TRBD1 (5 bases). This CDR3 contains 12 residues. The germline V gene has CDR1 KGHSH and CDR2 LQKENI. Trimming took 3 bases from V and 7 from J, leaving 9 bases between them. The CDR3 sequence is CASSPLDSEAFF. CDR3 sequence (DNA): TGTGCCAGCTCACCCCTTGACAGTGAAGCTTTCTTT.

The rearrangement links TRBV7-8 to TRBJ1-3; D uncertain. Germline CDR1 is SGHVS and CDR2 is FQNEAQ. CDR3 length: 16 amino acids. V shed 0 bases and J shed 0 bases, with 9 bases lying between them. In DNA form, the CDR3 reads TGTGCCAGCAGCTTAGCAGGTGCAGCCTCTGGAAACACCATATATTTT. As protein: CASSLAGAASGNTIYF.

The chain carries TRBV28 and TRBJ1-5; no firm D call. The germline gives CDR1 MDHEN, CDR2 SYDVKM. Trimming cost V 6 bases and J 2 bases, with 17 bases left between them. This CDR3 has 16 residues. The CDR3 sequence is CASSRAVGFGNQPQHF. The DNA for the CDR3 is TGTGCCAGCAGCCGGGCGGTCGGTTTTGGCAATCAGCCCCAGCATTTT. Combining the CDR3 with reference TRBV28 and TRBJ1-5 gives the whole variable domain DVKVTQSSRYLVKRTGEKVFLECVQDMDHENMFWYRQDPGLGLRLIYFSYDVKMKEKGDIPEGYSVSREKKERFSLILESASTNQTSMYLCASSRAVGFGNQPQHFGDGTRLSIL.

The CDR3 loop reads CASSEMKGNTGELFF. As DNA, the CDR3 is TGTGCCAGCTCTGAGATGAAAGGGAACACCGGGGAGCTGTTTTTT. V usage is TRBV9 and J usage is TRBJ2-2; no reliable D call. The CDR3 is made up of 15 amino acids. V dropped 7 bases and J dropped 1 base, with 14 bases sitting between them. The germline gives CDR1 SGDLS, CDR2 YYNGEE. The complete variable domain, with remaining parts taken from reference TRBV9 and TRBJ2-2, reads DSGVTQTPKHLITATGQRVTLRCSPRSGDLSVYWYQQSLDQGLQFLIQYYNGEERAKGNILERFSAQQFPDLHSELNLSSLELGDSALYFCASSEMKGNTGELFFGEGSRLTVL.

The genes are TRBV7-8 and TRBJ2-1; 10 bases match TRBD2. Looked up from germline, CDR1 is SGHVS and CDR2 is FQNEAQ. The ends lost 3 bases at V and 16 bases at J; junction bases unmatched: 9. The CDR3 consists of 13 residues. CDR3 sequence (DNA): TGTGCCAGCAGCTTGTGGGCGCTAGCGGGAGACTTCTTC. Translating it yields CASSLWALAGDFF.

Details on this clone: Different DNA sequences within this sample yield the same CDR3. The chain links TRBV5-1 to TRBJ2-2; tentatively, D is TRBD1 or TRBD2 (5 bases each). The CDR3 contains 15 residues. V lost 3 bases, J lost 2 bases, and 11 bases lay in between. In germline, CDR1 is SGHRS, CDR2 YFSETQ. This chain's CDR3 is CASSSGTTNTGELFF. CDR3 sequence (DNA): TGCGCCAGCAGCTCCGGGACCACCAACACCGGGGAGCTGTTTTTT.

A note on this clone: Other DNA sequences in this sample translate to the same CDR3. This chain links TRBV5-4 with TRBJ2-5; the match to TRBD1 covers 7 bases. V lost 4 bases, J lost 2 bases, and 2 bases stayed unmatched. Germline V CDR1 and CDR2: SGHNT, YYREEE (reference sequence). The CDR3 loop spans 13 amino acids. CDR3 region: CASSLDRQETQYF. For the CDR3, the DNA is TGTGCCAGCAGCCTGGACAGGCAAGAGACCCAGTACTTC.

The chain recombines TRBV18 with TRBJ2-1; the D call may be TRBD1 or TRBD2 (5 bases each). CDR3 length: 16 amino acids. Germline loops: CDR1 KGHSH, CDR2 LQKENI. V lost 3 bases and J lost 3, with 15 bases in between. Here the CDR3 DNA reads TGTGCCAGCTCACCCGGGACGGCTGGGAGCTACAATGAGCAGTTCTTC. It specifies CASSPGTAGSYNEQFF.

J is TRBJ2-2 and V is TRBV6-1, with 7 bases matching TRBD1. Unmatched junction bases numbered 6, after V lost 7 bases and J lost 7 bases. The CDR3 has 13 amino acids. Per the germline V gene, CDR1 is MNHNS and CDR2 is SASEGT. CDR3 protein: CASNHRDSGELFF. CDR3 in DNA: TGTGCCAGCAACCACCGGGACAGCGGGGAGCTGTTTTTT.

The chain carries TRBV2 and TRBJ2-1; D perhaps matches TRBD2 (6 bases). Trimming took off 5 bases at V and 7 bases at J, with 18 bases between the two ends. The CDR3 is made up of 15 amino acids. The germline V gene encodes CDR1 SNHLY and CDR2 FYNNEI. The CDR3 DNA is TGTGCCAGCAGTTTTACTGGACTACCGAGGAATGAGCAGTTCTTC. It translates to CASSFTGLPRNEQFF. Complete variable domain (other parts from reference TRBV2 and TRBJ2-1): EPEVTQTPSHQVTQMGQEVILRCVPISNHLYFYWYRQILGQKVEFLVSFYNNEISEKSEIFDDQFSVERPDGSNFTLKIRSTKLEDSAMYFCASSFTGLPRNEQFFGPGTRLTVL.

This clone was counted a single time. V usage is TRBV5-6 and J usage is TRBJ1-5; D ambiguous. This CDR3 region has 13 residues. V lost 2 bases and J lost 2, with 5 bases in between. Germline CDR1 reads SGHDT; CDR2 reads YYEEEE. The CDR3 loop reads CASSLMGNQPQHF. In DNA form, the CDR3 reads TGTGCCAGCAGCTTAATGGGCAATCAGCCCCAGCATTTT.

This sequence joins TRBV6-5 and TRBJ1-2, with D unclear. This CDR3 is built from 12 residues. Between the trimmed V and J ends, which lost 7 bases and 7 bases, there was a span of 13 bases. Germline-derived CDR1 and CDR2 are MNHEY and SVGAGI. DNA of the CDR3: TGTGCCAGCAAGTTAGTATCCGGTGGCTACACCTTC. It yields the protein CASKLVSGGYTF.

This sequence joins TRBV27 and TRBJ2-4; tentatively, D is TRBD1 (6 bases). Germline V CDR1 and CDR2: MNHEY, SMNVEV (reference sequence). This CDR3 comprises 15 residues. V lost 10 bases, J lost 2 bases, and 18 bases lay in between. The CDR3 DNA reads as TGTGCCACCGCCCGGGAAGGGGGAACCAAAAACATTCAGTACTTC. Translation gives CATAREGGTKNIQYF.